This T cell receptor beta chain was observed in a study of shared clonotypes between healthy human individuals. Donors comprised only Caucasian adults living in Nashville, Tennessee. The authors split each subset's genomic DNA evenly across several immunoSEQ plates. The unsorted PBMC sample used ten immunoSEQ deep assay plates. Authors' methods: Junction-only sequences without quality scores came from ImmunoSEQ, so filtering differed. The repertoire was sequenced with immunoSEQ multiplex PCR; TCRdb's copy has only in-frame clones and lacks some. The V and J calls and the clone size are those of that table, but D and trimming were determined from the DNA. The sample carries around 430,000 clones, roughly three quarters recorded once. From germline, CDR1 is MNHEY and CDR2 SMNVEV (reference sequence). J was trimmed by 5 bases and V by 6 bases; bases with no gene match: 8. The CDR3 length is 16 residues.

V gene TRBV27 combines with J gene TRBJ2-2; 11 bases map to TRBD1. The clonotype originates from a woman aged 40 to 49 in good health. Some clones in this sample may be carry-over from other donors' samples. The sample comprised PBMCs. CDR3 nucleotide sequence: TGTGCCAGCAGACTCGCCGGGACAGGGGGGACCGGGGAGCTGTTTTTT. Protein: CASRLAGTGGTGELFF.